This section outlines one T cell receptor (beta chain) sequence together with its context. This clone has a handful of counts. Its antigen remains unidentified. Qualities for individual bases were not recorded, and no much larger clone is one base off. The trim is 5 bases for V and 5 bases for J, with a gap of 10 bases between the germline ends. The CDR3 sequence holds 13 residues, the cysteine and phenylalanine included. The sequence is cut down to CDR3 DNA, 39 bases in frame from base 1. CDR1 and CDR2 were assigned from the germline V gene (reference sequence) as LNHDA and SQIVND. The data derive from a study of blood T cell repertoires in COVID-19 (dated by TCRdb to about 2020). Context from the whole study: The collaborator samples originated in the United States, Italy and Spain and spanned the acute and convalescent phases of COVID-19. Deeply sampled blood TCRbeta repertoires from subjects exposed to, actively infected with, or recovered from COVID-19 were included in the dataset. The repertoires were made available in a free public database intended to serve as a resource for research on the immune response to SARS-CoV-2. Sample metadata almost always included a de-identified subject ID, COVID-19 status, age in years and sex. Samples came from the ongoing ImmuneRACE study (first 160 participants) plus 1,254 subjects from 6 global collaborators. The prospective study material was composed of cDNA or gDNA derived from T cells, B-cell-depleted T cells, or PBMCs. HLA class I and class II types, where available, came from metadata supplied by the sample provider rather than from assay-based typing. The paper's findings and limits, for the study overall: How much clinical and demographic metadata was included differed by source and by participant, and the metadata was provided uncurated.

TCRbeta CDR3 regions were amplified from genomic DNA by means of the immunoSEQ Assay, a bias-controlled multiplex PCR. As for how the authors treated the data: Nucleated cell counts per sample were estimated from amplification of reference gene primers within the assay. To quantify the absolute abundance of each unique TCRbeta CDR3 rearrangement, sequence reads were collapsed and filtered. For each sample, productive Simpson clonality was calculated as the square root of Simpson's diversity index over productive rearrangements. The clones in this table, taken by TCRdb from immuneACCESS, are in-frame only. Not every clone is retained; where verified, under half of the shortfall comes from an unresolved V gene, and the cause of the rest is unknown. The DNA was the basis for D and trimming; V, J and clone size are from that table. This sample comprises 280,000 or so clones, 85% of them detected only once. 13% of the sample lies in the top ten.

Each collaborating institution followed its own protocols to collect whole blood in K2EDTA tubes. For TCRbeta analysis, collaborators shipped samples in one of three forms: frozen whole blood, isolated PBMCs, or DNA extracted from either of those sample types. The chain joins TRBV19 to TRBJ2-1, with TRBD2 as a weak D call on 5 bases. The receptor was derived from a human donor in a cohort sampled during active COVID-19. Sequenced material: peripheral blood. The CDR3 here reads CASSRAGDNEQFF. The nucleotides are TGTGCCAGTAGTCGGGCCGGGGACAATGAGCAGTTCTTC.